This TCR beta chain was obtained from a study of response to subunit inactivated influenza vaccine. One entry per CDR3 protein results from TCRdb running MiXCR on the RT-PCR reads. The sample yields 550,000 to 800,000 distinct CDR3 sequences, approximately 15% seen once. This CDR3 has 13 amino acids. V was pared by 5 bases and J by 0 bases, with 9 bases between. Germline CDR1 DFQATT, CDR2 SNEGSKA (reference sequence). Study-wide findings and caveats: Each seasonal flu vaccination may recruit only limited new T cells, authors suggested.

This clonotype appeared many times. Its antigen is undetermined. The chain couples TRBV20-1 to TRBJ2-3; TRBD1 might be the D (5 bases). The origin of this receptor is a man aged 45-65 years who received an inactivated influenza vaccine. The specimen was PBMCs from blood, collected around two weeks before vaccination. The CDR3 loop reads CSALQDSTDTQYF. The CDR3 DNA is TGCAGTGCTCTACAGGACAGCACAGATACGCAGTATTTT.